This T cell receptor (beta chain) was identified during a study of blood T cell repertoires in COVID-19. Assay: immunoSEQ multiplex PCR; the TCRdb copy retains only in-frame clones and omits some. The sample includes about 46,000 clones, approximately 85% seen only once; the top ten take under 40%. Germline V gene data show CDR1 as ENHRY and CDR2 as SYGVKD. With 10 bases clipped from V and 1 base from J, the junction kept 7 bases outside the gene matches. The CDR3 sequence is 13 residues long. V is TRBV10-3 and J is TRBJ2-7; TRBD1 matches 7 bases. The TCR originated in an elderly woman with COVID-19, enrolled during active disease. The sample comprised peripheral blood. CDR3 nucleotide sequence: TGTGCCACATTACAGGGGTTTTCCTACGAGCAGTACTTC. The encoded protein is CATLQGFSYEQYF.